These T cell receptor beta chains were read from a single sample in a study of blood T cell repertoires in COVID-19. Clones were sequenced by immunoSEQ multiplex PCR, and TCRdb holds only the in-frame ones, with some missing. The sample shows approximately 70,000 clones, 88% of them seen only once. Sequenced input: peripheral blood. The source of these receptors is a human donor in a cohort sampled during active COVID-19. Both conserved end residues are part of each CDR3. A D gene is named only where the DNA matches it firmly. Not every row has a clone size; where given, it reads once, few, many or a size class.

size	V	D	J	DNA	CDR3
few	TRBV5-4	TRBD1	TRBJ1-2	TGTGCCAGCAACTCACAGGGGGCGAGGGGCTACACCTTC	CASNSQGARGYTF
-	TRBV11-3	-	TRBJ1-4	TGTGCCAGCGGAACGTCGGGTGAAAAACTGTTTTTT	CASGTSGEKLFF
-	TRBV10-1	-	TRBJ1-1	TGCGCCAACAGGGTGGGGCAGAACACTGAAGCTTTCTTT	CANRVGQNTEAFF
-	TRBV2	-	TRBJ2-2	TGTGCCAGCAGTGGGAGTCACACCGGGGAGCTGTTTTTT	CASSGSHTGELFF
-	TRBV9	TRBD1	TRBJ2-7	TGTGCCAGCAGCGTAGGACAGGGGACCGCGTACGAGCAGTACTTC	CASSVGQGTAYEQYF
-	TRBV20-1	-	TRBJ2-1	TGCAGTGCTAGTGGCCCGACTAGACCCGAACTGCCGAGATCGAATGAGCAGTTCTTC	CSASGPTRPELPRSNEQFF
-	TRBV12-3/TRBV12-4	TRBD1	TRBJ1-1	TGTGCCAGCAGCAGACAGGGGTTTACTGAAGCTTTCTTT	CASSRQGFTEAFF
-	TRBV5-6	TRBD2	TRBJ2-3	TGTGCCAGCAGCTTGATTAACGCGGGAGCAGATACGCAGTATTTT	CASSLINAGADTQYF
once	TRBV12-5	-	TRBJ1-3	TGTGCTAGTGGTTTGGTGACAGGTCTAAGCGGAAACACCATATATTTT	CASGLVTGLSGNTIYF
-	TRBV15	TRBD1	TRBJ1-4	TGTGCCACCAGCAGAGATCAAGGACAGGGGGCAGAAAAACTGTTTTTT	CATSRDQGQGAEKLFF
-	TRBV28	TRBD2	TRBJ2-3	TGTGCCAGCAGTTCGTGGGGGAGGGGATTGACAGATACGCAGTATTTT	CASSSWGRGLTDTQYF
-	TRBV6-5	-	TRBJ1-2	TGTGCCAGCAGGCGCGACACGGATAACTATGGCTACACCTTC	CASRRDTDNYGYTF
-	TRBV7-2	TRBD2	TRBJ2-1	TGTGCCAGCAGCCCCCCTAGCGGTTATCACAATGAGCAGTTCTTC	CASSPPSGYHNEQFF
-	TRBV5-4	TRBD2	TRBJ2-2	TGTGCCAGCAGCTCACGACTAGCGGGAGGGCCTGGCGCCGGGGAGCTGTTTTTT	CASSSRLAGGPGAGELFF
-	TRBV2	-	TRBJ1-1	TGTGCCAGCAGGACTTCCTATGGGAACACTGAAGCTTTCTTT	CASRTSYGNTEAFF
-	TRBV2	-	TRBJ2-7	TGTGCCAGCAATAGCGGAGGGTCCTACGAGCAGTACTTC	CASNSGGSYEQYF
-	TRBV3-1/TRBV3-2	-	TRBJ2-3	TGTGCCAGCAGCCAAGAAATCACTAATTTCGGGTCCCCTCGCCCAGATACGCAGTATTTT	CASSQEITNFGSPRPDTQYF
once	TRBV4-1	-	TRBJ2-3	TGCGCCAGCAGCCAATTACTAAACAGGGATACGCAGTATTTT	CASSQLLNRDTQYF
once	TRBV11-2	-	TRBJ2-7	TGTGCCAGCAGCTTAGTTGCAGGAGGGTACGAGCAGTACTTC	CASSLVAGGYEQYF
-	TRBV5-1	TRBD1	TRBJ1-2	TGCGCCAGCAGCTTGGACGGACAGGGCTATGGCTACACCTTC	CASSLDGQGYGYTF
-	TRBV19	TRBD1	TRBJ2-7	TGTGCCACCAAATCGACAGGGAGCTCCTACGAGCAGTACTTC	CATKSTGSSYEQYF
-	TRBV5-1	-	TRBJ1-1	TGCGCCAGCAGCTTGGATCCCTCGAACACTGAAGCTTTCTTT	CASSLDPSNTEAFF
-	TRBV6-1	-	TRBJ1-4	TGTGCCAGCAGTGAGGCAGGGGAAAAACTGTTTTTT	CASSEAGEKLFF
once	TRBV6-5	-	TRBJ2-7	TGTGCCAGCAGTTACGCGGCGGGGTCCTCCTACGAGCAGTACTTC	CASSYAAGSSYEQYF
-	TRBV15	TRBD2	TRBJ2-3	TGTGCCACCAGCACCGGGACTACCTCCACAGATACGCAGTATTTT	CATSTGTTSTDTQYF
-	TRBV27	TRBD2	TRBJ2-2	TGTGCCAGCAGTTTCGGTCTAGCGGGAGGAGGGCACCGGGGAGCTGTTTTT	CASSFGLAGGGHRGAVF
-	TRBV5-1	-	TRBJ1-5	TGCGCCAGCAGCCCTGACAGTAGCAATCAGCCCCAGCATTTT	CASSPDSSNQPQHF
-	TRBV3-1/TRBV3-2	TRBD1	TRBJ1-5	TGTGCCAGCAGCCCCGGACAGGGCTGGATCGATAGCAATCAGCCCCAGCATTTT	CASSPGQGWIDSNQPQHF
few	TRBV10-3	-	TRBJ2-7	TGTGCCATCAGAGGGGGGGACACGACGTACGAGCAGTACTTC	CAIRGGDTTYEQYF
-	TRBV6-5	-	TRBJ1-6	TGTGCCAGCATAGAACTAGGAATAGGACTTTCACCCCTCCACTTT	CASIELGIGLSPLHF
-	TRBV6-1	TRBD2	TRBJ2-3	TGTGCCAGCAGTGAGGGACAACCAGGACTAGCGGGAGGGTCGGATACGCAGTATTTT	CASSEGQPGLAGGSDTQYF
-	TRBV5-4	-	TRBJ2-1	TGTGCCAGCAGCTTGGGCCATACGGGATCCTACAATGAGCAGTTCTTC	CASSLGHTGSYNEQFF
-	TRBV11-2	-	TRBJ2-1	TGTGCCAGCAGCTTAGCCGTTTACAATGAGCAGTTCTTC	CASSLAVYNEQFF
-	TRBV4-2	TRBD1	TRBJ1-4	TGTGCCAGCAGCCAAGATGGTCCGGGACAGGGAGGTGAAAAACTGTTTTTT	CASSQDGPGQGGEKLFF